One and the same sample provided the 24 T cell receptor beta chains below, sequenced in a study of cytomegalovirus exposure and HLA in healthy donors. With 60 Vbeta and 13 Jbeta primers, the PCR was carried out. Libraries were prepared by immunoSEQ multiplex PCR; TCRdb keeps only in-frame clonotypes and omits some of them. The data contain about 59,000 clones, 75% to 85% of them singletons. Source material: PBMCs. These receptors all stem from a woman in her forties in good health and CMV-seronegative.

This sequence joins TRBV28 and TRBJ1-5; D is ambiguous. Looked up from germline, CDR1 is MDHEN and CDR2 is SYDVKM. Trimming pared 9 bases from V and 7 bases from J, leaving 13 bases between. CDR3 length: 12 amino acids. The CDR3: CASHLAGQPQHF. The CDR3 DNA is TGTGCCAGTCATCTAGCTGGCCAGCCCCAGCATTTT.

The genes are TRBV27 and TRBJ2-7; 8 nucleotides line up with TRBD2. Looked up from germline, CDR1 is MNHEY and CDR2 is SMNVEV (reference sequence). Losses at the gene ends were 3 bases for V and 2 bases for J; bases not matched to a gene: 6. This CDR3 spans 15 amino acids. The CDR3 DNA follows: TGTGCCAGCAGTTTCGTAGCGGGATTGGCCTACGAGCAGTACTTC. This gives the protein CASSFVAGLAYEQYF.

This clone was seen a single time. CDR3 bases: TGCGCCAGCAACCGACAGGGGACCGGGGAGCTGTTTTTT. Encoded protein: CASNRQGTGELFF. The genes are TRBV5-1 and TRBJ2-2; the match to TRBD1 covers 8 bases. The germline CDR1 and CDR2 sequences are SGHRS and YFSETQ. J was trimmed by 5 bases and V by 6 bases; bases with no gene match: 3. The CDR3 covers 13 residues.

The chain recombines TRBV9 with TRBJ1-5, with 8 bases fitting TRBD1. V was pared by 3 bases and J by 7 bases, with 6 bases of the junction left unmatched. Germline CDR1 is SGDLS and CDR2 is YYNGEE. The CDR3 covers 14 residues. CDR3 coding DNA: TGTGCCAGCAGCGCAGGGGGCGCGGGCCAGCCCCAGCATTTT. It codes for CASSAGGAGQPQHF.

The V and J genes are TRBV4-1 and TRBJ1-1; TRBD1 is a possible D gene (5 bases). V was shortened by 5 bases and J by 0 bases, with 10 bases between the two germline ends. Per germline, CDR1 MGHRA and CDR2 YSYEKL. The CDR3 covers 14 residues. CDR3 in DNA: TGCGCCAGCAGCGTGACAGATGTGAACACTGAAGCTTTCTTT. Amino acid sequence: CASSVTDVNTEAFF.

The chain combines TRBV28 with TRBJ2-7, with 9 bases aligning to TRBD1. CDR3 length equals 14 residues. The V gene's germline CDR1 is MDHEN and CDR2 SYDVKM. Trimming at V came to 6 bases and at J to 2 bases, leaving 5 bases not matched to a gene. DNA for the CDR3: TGTGCCAGCAGCGGACAGGGGCGAACCTACGAGCAGTACTTC. It codes for CASSGQGRTYEQYF.

This rearrangement joins TRBV5-1 to TRBJ2-5, with TRBD2 matching over 7 bases. The CDR3 is made up of 15 amino acids. Germline CDR1 SGHRS, CDR2 YFSETQ. The V segment lost 2 bases and the J segment 1 base; nucleotides outside the gene matches: 5. The CDR3 here is CASSFAGGTQETQYF. DNA of the CDR3: TGCGCCAGCAGCTTCGCCGGGGGGACCCAAGAGACCCAGTACTTC.

The J gene is TRBJ1-1, the V gene TRBV7-2, with 7 bases aligning to TRBD1. Germline values: CDR1 SGHTA, CDR2 FQGNSA. This CDR3 comprises 14 residues. Unmatched junction bases numbered 2, after V lost 3 bases and J lost 1 base. DNA for the CDR3: TGTGCCAGCAGCTTCCAGGGGGGGAACACTGAAGCTTTCTTT. It yields the protein CASSFQGGNTEAFF.

The chain recombines TRBV2 with TRBJ2-5; 10 bases fit TRBD1. The CDR3 sequence is 14 residues long. J was trimmed by 4 bases and V by 3 bases; bases with no gene match: 2. Germline V gives CDR1 SNHLY, CDR2 FYNNEI. The CDR3 reads CASSERTGGETQYF. The CDR3 bases are TGTGCCAGCAGTGAGAGGACAGGGGGAGAGACCCAGTACTTC.

V is TRBV28 and J is TRBJ1-2; D is ambiguous. CDR3 length: 17 amino acids. Germline lookup yields CDR1 MDHEN and CDR2 SYDVKM. The V gene lost 6 bases and the J gene lost 2 bases, with 22 bases spanning the gap. The CDR3 spells CASSSYHPQKRNYGYTF. In DNA, the CDR3 is TGTGCCAGCAGCAGTTATCACCCCCAAAAGAGGAACTATGGCTACACCTTC.

This chain joins TRBV6-1 and TRBJ2-2; 9 bases line up with TRBD2. The V and J ends lost 8 bases and 13 bases, in that order; junction bases with no gene match: 11. This CDR3 spans 13 amino acids. The V gene's germline CDR1 is MNHNS and CDR2 SASEGT. The CDR3 loop is CASLDGLASVLFF. DNA of the CDR3: TGTGCCAGCCTGGATGGACTAGCGTCGGTGCTGTTTTTT.

V and J are TRBV5-1 and TRBJ2-5; maybe TRBD1 (6 bases). This CDR3 region has 14 residues. The V end lost 4 bases, the J end lost 0 bases, and 10 bases lay between the germline ends. Per the germline V gene, CDR1 is SGHRS and CDR2 is YFSETQ. The CDR3 DNA sequence: TGCGCCAGCAGCCCAGGGACAAACCAAGAGACCCAGTACTTC. It is translated as CASSPGTNQETQYF.

The rearrangement links TRBV27 to TRBJ2-3; TRBD1 agrees at 9 bases. The germline V gene has CDR1 MNHEY and CDR2 SMNVEV (reference sequence). CDR3 length: 12 amino acids. V dropped 3 bases and J dropped 10; count of bases not matched to a gene: 2. CDR3 sequence: CASSLGQGPQYF. CDR3 coding DNA: TGTGCCAGCAGTTTGGGACAGGGACCGCAGTATTTT.

The chain is built from TRBV6-1 and TRBJ1-2; 8 bases match TRBD1. This CDR3 is 17 amino acids long. Germline CDR1 and CDR2: MNHNS and SASEGT. V lost 3 bases, J lost 7 bases, and 16 bases stayed unmatched. The CDR3 reads CASSDTGTGSFRRGYTF. For the CDR3, the DNA is TGTGCCAGCAGTGACACCGGGACAGGATCCTTTAGGCGTGGCTACACCTTC.

This clone turned up a few times. CDR3 amino acids: CAINGQGGEDTQYF. CDR3 coding DNA: TGTGCCATCAATGGTCAGGGTGGGGAAGATACGCAGTATTTT. The chain carries TRBV10-3 and TRBJ2-3, with D possibly matching TRBD1 (5 bases). The germline V gene has CDR1 ENHRY and CDR2 SYGVKD. Trimming cost V 7 bases and J 5 bases, with 16 bases left between them. The CDR3 consists of 14 residues.

CDR3 region: CASSSGRGLAGGNEQFF. In DNA form, the CDR3 reads TGCGCCAGCAGCTCGGGACGGGGACTAGCGGGAGGCAATGAGCAGTTCTTC. The rearrangement links TRBV5-1 to TRBJ2-1, with 15 bases fitting TRBD2. With 3 bases clipped from V and 6 bases from J, the junction kept 7 bases outside the gene matches. Germline-derived CDR1 and CDR2 are SGHRS and YFSETQ. This CDR3 is built from 17 residues.

There are a few counts of this clone. V and J are TRBV6-4 and TRBJ2-3; 9 positions match TRBD2. Trimming removed 0 bases from V and 2 bases from J; junction bases left unmatched: 3. In germline, CDR1 is MRHNA, CDR2 SNTAGT. This CDR3 has 16 amino acids. The CDR3 nucleotides read TGTGCCAGCAGTGACTCCTTAGCGGGAGACACAGATACGCAGTATTTT. Translation: CASSDSLAGDTDTQYF.

The chain links TRBV9 to TRBJ1-1; 7 bases align to TRBD1. CDR3 size: 13 residues. The J segment lost 5 bases and the V segment lost 2 bases, leaving 3 bases of the junction unmatched. CDR1 SGDLS and CDR2 YYNGEE come from the germline V gene. The CDR3 loop reads CASSVTGETEAFF. CDR3 nucleotides: TGTGCCAGCAGCGTTACAGGGGAGACTGAAGCTTTCTTT. Complete variable domain (other parts from reference TRBV9 and TRBJ1-1): DSGVTQTPKHLITATGQRVTLRCSPRSGDLSVYWYQQSLDQGLQFLIQYYNGEERAKGNILERFSAQQFPDLHSELNLSSLELGDSALYFCASSVTGETEAFFGQGTRLTVV.

V gene TRBV19 combines with J gene TRBJ1-5; TRBD1 aligns across 7 bases. J lost 0 bases, V lost 7 bases, and 6 bases had no gene match. This CDR3 spans 15 amino acids. CDR1 LNHDA and CDR2 SQIVND come from the germline V gene (reference sequence). CDR3 loop: CASTGDSYSNQPQHF. DNA for the CDR3: TGTGCCAGTACCGGGGACAGTTATAGCAATCAGCCCCAGCATTTT.

In this sample, this clone turned up a few times. This sequence joins TRBV5-1 and TRBJ2-2; 7 nucleotides match TRBD1. V was pared by 3 bases and J by 0 bases, with 2 bases of the junction left unmatched. The CDR3 sequence is 15 residues long. The germline CDR1 and CDR2 sequences are SGHRS and YFSETQ. The CDR3 here is CASSYRGANTGELFF. The CDR3 DNA is TGCGCCAGCAGCTACAGGGGTGCGAACACCGGGGAGCTGTTTTTT.

V is TRBV7-8 and J is TRBJ2-7; 8 bases are shared with TRBD2. The CDR3 length is 14 residues. The ends lost 1 base at V and 3 bases at J; junction bases unmatched: 2. Germline V gene sequence: CDR1 SGHVS, CDR2 FQNEAQ. CDR3 protein: CASSLGLASYEQYF. CDR3 nucleotide sequence: TGTGCCAGCAGCTTAGGACTAGCGAGCTACGAGCAGTACTTC.

This clone was seen once. This chain links TRBV5-1 with TRBJ2-2, with D perhaps TRBD1 (6 bases). This CDR3 spans 13 amino acids. V was cut by 2 bases and J by 9 bases, with 11 bases left in between. Germline CDR1 and CDR2: SGHRS and YFSETQ. The CDR3 DNA reads as TGCGCCAGCAGCTTCAGGGGATCCCGGGAGCTGTTTTTT. Protein product: CASSFRGSRELFF.

Points on this clone: Other DNA sequences of this sample code for an identical CDR3. This chain links TRBV29-1 with TRBJ2-1; TRBD1 is a possible D gene (6 bases). The V end was cut by 6 bases, the J end by 7 bases, with 16 bases between. Per the germline V gene, CDR1 is SQVTM and CDR2 is ANQGSEA. There are 13 residues in the CDR3. CDR3 loop: CSVGRTGLNEQFF. The DNA for the CDR3 is TGCAGCGTGGGGCGAACAGGGTTGAATGAGCAGTTCTTC.

The chain carries TRBV28 and TRBJ2-1; a weak D match, TRBD2 (5 bases). The CDR3 consists of 12 residues. Trimming removed 5 bases at V and 14 bases at J, with 16 bases between. Germline V gives CDR1 MDHEN, CDR2 SYDVKM. CDR3: CASSLLEGPKFF. The CDR3 bases are TGTGCCAGCAGTCTTTTAGAGGGTCCAAAGTTCTTC.